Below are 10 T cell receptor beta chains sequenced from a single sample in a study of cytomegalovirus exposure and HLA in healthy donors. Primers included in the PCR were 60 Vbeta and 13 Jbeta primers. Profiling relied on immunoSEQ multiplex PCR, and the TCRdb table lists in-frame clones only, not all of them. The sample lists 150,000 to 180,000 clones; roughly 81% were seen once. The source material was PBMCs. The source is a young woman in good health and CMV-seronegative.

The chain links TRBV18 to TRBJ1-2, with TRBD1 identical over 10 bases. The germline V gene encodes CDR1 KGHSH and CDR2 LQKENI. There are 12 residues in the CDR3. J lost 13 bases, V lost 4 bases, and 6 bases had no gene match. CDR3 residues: CASSLRQGAGTF. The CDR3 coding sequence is TGTGCCAGCTCACTCCGACAGGGGGCAGGCACCTTC.

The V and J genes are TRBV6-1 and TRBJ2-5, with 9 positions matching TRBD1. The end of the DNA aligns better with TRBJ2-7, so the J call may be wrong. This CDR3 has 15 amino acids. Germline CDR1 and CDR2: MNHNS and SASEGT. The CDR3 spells CASRPDRGGSYEQYF. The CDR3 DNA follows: TGTGCCAGCAGACCCGACAGGGGGGGATCCTACGAGCAGTACTTC.

CDR3 coding DNA: TGTGCCAGCAGCTCCGGACTAGCGGGAGGGTCCCCTGGGGCCAACGTCCTGACTTTC. Protein product: CASSSGLAGGSPGANVLTF. The rearrangement joins TRBV5-4 to TRBJ2-6; TRBD2 matches 15 bases. V gave up 3 bases and J gave up 2 bases; unmatched junction bases: 6. Germline values: CDR1 SGHNT, CDR2 YYREEE (reference sequence). This CDR3 region has 19 residues.

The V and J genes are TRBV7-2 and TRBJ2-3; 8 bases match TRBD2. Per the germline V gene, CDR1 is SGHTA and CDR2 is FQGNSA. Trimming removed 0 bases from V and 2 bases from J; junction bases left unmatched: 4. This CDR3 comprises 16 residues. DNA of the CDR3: TGTGCCAGCAGCTTAGCGGGAGCGGGGGTCACAGATACGCAGTATTTT. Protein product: CASSLAGAGVTDTQYF.

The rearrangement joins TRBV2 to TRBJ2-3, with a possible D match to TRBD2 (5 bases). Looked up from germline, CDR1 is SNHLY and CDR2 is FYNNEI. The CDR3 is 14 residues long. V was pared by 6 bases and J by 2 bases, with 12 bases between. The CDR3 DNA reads TGTGCCAGCAGAGCCGGGGTTACCACAGATACGCAGTATTTT. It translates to CASRAGVTTDTQYF.

Written as DNA, the CDR3 is TGTGCCAGCAGCCATAGCGGGAGCCTGTTCTTC. It specifies CASSHSGSLFF. The rearrangement links TRBV27 to TRBJ2-1, with 9 bases aligning to TRBD2. CDR3 length: 11 residues. V lost 6 bases to trimming and J lost 15 bases; unmatched junction nucleotides: 6. Germline CDR1 reads MNHEY; CDR2 reads SMNVEV (reference sequence).

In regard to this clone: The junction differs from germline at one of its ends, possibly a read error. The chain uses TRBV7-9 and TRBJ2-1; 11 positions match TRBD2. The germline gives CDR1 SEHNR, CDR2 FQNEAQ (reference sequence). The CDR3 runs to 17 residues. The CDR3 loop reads CSSSPAITSGSINEQFF. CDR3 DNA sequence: TGTTCCAGCAGCCCTGCTATTACTAGCGGGAGCATCAATGAGCAGTTCTTC.

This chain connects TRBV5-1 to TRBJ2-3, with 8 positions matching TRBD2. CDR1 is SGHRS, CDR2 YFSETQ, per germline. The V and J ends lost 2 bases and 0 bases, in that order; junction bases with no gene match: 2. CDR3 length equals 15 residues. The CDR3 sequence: CASSFSGASTDTQYF. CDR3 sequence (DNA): TGCGCCAGCAGCTTTAGCGGGGCTAGCACAGATACGCAGTATTTT.

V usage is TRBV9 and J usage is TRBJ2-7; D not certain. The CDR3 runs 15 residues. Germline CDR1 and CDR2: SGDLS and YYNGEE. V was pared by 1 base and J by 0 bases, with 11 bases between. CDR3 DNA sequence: TGTGCCAGCAGCGTACACGCGGATAGCTCCTACGAGCAGTACTTC. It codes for CASSVHADSSYEQYF.

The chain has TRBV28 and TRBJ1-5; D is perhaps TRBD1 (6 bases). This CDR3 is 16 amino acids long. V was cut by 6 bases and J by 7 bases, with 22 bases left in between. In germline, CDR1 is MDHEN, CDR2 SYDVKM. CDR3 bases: TGTGCCAGCAGAACCCCCATGGGGGCCGGGGAGCAGCCCCAGCATTTT. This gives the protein CASRTPMGAGEQPQHF.